The clone carrying this T cell receptor beta chain appeared a few times. What it recognizes is unknown. Individual cDNA molecules were tagged with unique molecular identifiers. One entry per CDR3 protein results from TCRdb running MiXCR on the 5' RACE reads. The data show about 30,000 distinct CDR3 sequences, roughly 5.2% seen once. The data stem from a study of early T cells in non-severe SARS-CoV-2 infection. About the study: Sequencing was performed on bulk RNA from unsorted whole blood, leaving chains unpaired.

The germline gives CDR1 DFQATT, CDR2 SNEGSKA (reference sequence). This CDR3 spans 16 amino acids. Trimming at V came to 1 base and at J to 2 bases, leaving 3 bases not matched to a gene. Study results and caveats: Reliance on VDJdb matching favored anti-spike CD8 responses; private and CD4 specificities were missed.

This TCR was recovered from an adult who was a healthcare worker with PCR-confirmed SARS-CoV-2 infection or an uninfected control (not recorded which). V gene TRBV20-1 combines with J gene TRBJ2-3; TRBD2 matches at 13 bases. Sequencing input: whole blood. The CDR3 region is CSARGLAGGITDTQYF. CDR3 sequence (DNA): TGCAGTGCTAGAGGACTAGCGGGAGGCATCACAGATACGCAGTATTTT.